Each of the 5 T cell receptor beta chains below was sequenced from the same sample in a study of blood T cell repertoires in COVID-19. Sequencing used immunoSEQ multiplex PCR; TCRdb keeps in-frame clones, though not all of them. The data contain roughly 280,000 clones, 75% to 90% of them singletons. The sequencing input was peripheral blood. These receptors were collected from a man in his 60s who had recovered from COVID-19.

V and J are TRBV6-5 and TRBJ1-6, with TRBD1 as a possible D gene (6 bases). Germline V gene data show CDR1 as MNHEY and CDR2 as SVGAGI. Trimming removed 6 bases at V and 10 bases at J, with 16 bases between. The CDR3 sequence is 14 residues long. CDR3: CASSQSRGRSPLHF. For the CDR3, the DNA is TGTGCCAGCAGCCAAAGCAGGGGCCGATCACCCCTCCACTTT.

DNA for the CDR3: TGTGCCAGCAGCGCCCTGACAGAGTCCTACGAGCAGTACTTC. Translating gives CASSALTESYEQYF. The genes are TRBV5-4 and TRBJ2-7, with D possibly TRBD1 on 5 matching bases. The germline V gene has CDR1 SGHNT and CDR2 YYREEE (reference sequence). This CDR3 region has 14 residues. Trimming shortened V by 4 bases and J by 1 base, and 12 bases separated the two germline ends.

Here the CDR3 DNA reads TGTGCCAGCAGGGGTACCGGACTAGCTTTGGATGAGCAGTTCTTC. As protein: CASRGTGLALDEQFF. The chain employs TRBV2 and TRBJ2-1; 8 bases are a match to TRBD2. V trimming: 6 bases; J trimming: 8 bases; junction bases outside the gene matches: 12. CDR3 length equals 15 residues. Per germline, CDR1 SNHLY and CDR2 FYNNEI.

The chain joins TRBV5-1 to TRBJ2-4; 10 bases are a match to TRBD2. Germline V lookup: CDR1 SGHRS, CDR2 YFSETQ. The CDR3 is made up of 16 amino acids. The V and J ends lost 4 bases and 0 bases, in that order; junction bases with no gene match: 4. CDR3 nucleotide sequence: TGCGCCAGCAGCAGCGGGGGGGAACTAGCCAAAAACATTCAGTACTTC. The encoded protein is CASSSGGELAKNIQYF.

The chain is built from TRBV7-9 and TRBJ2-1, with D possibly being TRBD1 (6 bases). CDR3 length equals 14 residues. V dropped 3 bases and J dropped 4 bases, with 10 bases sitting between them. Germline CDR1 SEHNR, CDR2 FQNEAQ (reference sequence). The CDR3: CASSLAGTYNEQFF. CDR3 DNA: TGTGCCAGCAGCTTGGCTGGGACATACAATGAGCAGTTCTTC.